The next 26 T cell receptor beta chains were all read from a single sample in a study of T cells in women clearing cervical HPV infection. Generated by immunoSEQ multiplex PCR, the TCRdb table keeps only in-frame clones and is missing some. This table holds about 33,000 clones. Input material: blood buffy coat. The receptors here all came from a woman between 18 and 75 years old with a cervical HPV16 infection that either progressed to CIN3+ or cleared (not recorded which).

As concerns this clone: The sequenced fragment ends 3 residues before the CDR3 boundary, so the rest is inferred from the germline J gene. J is TRBJ2-4 and V is TRBV20-1; D might be TRBD1 (5 bases). Trimming removed 2 bases at V and 3 bases at J, with 11 bases between. Germline CDR1 is DFQATT and CDR2 is SNEGSKA (reference sequence). CDR3 size: 14 residues. The CDR3 loop is CSARQLRGKNIQYF. The sequenced part of the CDR3 DNA is TGCAGTGCTAGACAATTAAGGGGCAAAAACATT.

With regard to this clone: The sequenced fragment ends 3 residues before the CDR3 boundary, so the rest is inferred from the germline J gene. V usage is TRBV19 and J usage is TRBJ2-1; 12 bases are shared with TRBD2. The CDR3 loop spans 17 amino acids. The trim removed 6 bases at V and 2 bases at J, leaving 8 bases unmatched. Germline CDR1 reads LNHDA; CDR2 reads SQIVND (reference sequence). The CDR3 DNA, read in part, is TGTGCCAGTAGCACGACTAGCGGGAGCTCCCCCTACAATGAG. The encoded protein is CASSTTSGSSPYNE. The whole CDR3 region reads CASSTTSGSSPYNEQFF. The whole variable domain, remainder taken from reference TRBV19 and TRBJ2-1, is DGGITQSPKYLFRKEGQNVTLSCEQNLNHDAMYWYRQDPGQGLRLIYYSQIVNDFQKGDIAEGYSVSREKKESFPLTVTSAQKNPTAFYLCASSTTSGSSPYNEQFFGPGTRLTVL.

A remark on this clone: The read ends 3 residues early relative to the CDR3; the germline J gene fills the gap. The rearrangement joins TRBV6-8 to TRBJ2-7; TRBD2 might be the D (6 bases). There are 15 residues in the CDR3. Trimming took off 0 bases at V and 2 bases at J, with 11 bases between the two ends. Germline CDR1 reads MNHGY; CDR2 reads SAAAGT. CDR3 DNA, as far as it was read: TGTGCCAGCAGTTACTCGATTTGCGGGGCCTACGAG. Protein product: CASSYSICGAYE. The whole CDR3 is CASSYSICGAYEQYF.

The covered CDR3 bases are TGCAGCACCCGGGACAGGGGAGTTATGGGTTCACCC. It yields the protein CSTRDRGVMGSP. The full CDR3 protein is CSTRDRGVMGSPLHF. The chain uses TRBV29-1 and TRBJ1-6; 10 bases align to TRBD1. The read ends 3 residues before the CDR3 terminus; that terminus is restored from the germline J gene. With 8 bases clipped from V and 9 bases from J, the junction kept 13 bases outside the gene matches. Germline V gene sequence: CDR1 SQVTM, CDR2 ANQGSEA. The CDR3 is made up of 15 amino acids.

Of note for this clone: Read sequence stops 3 residues before the CDR3 end, and the germline J gene provides the missing end. The genes are TRBV2 and TRBJ1-5, with unresolved D. CDR1 is SNHLY and CDR2 is FYNNEI in the germline V gene. This CDR3 is 16 amino acids long. The V gene lost 4 bases and the J gene lost 7 bases, with 20 bases spanning the gap. The chain's CDR3 is CASSAGWAGMGQPQHF. Incomplete CDR3 DNA: TGTGCCAGCAGTGCCGGGTGGGCGGGTATGGGACAGCCC.

On this clone itself: The CDR3 goes on 3 residues after the read ends, and that part is filled in from the germline J gene. V is TRBV20-1 and J is TRBJ1-1; D unresolved. V lost 0 bases and J 1 base, leaving 12 bases between the germline ends. The CDR3 is made up of 15 amino acids. The V gene's germline CDR1 is DFQATT and CDR2 SNEGSKA (reference sequence). The CDR3 reads CSARDQGPANTEAFF. Incomplete CDR3 DNA: TGCAGTGCTAGAGATCAAGGGCCAGCGAACACTGAA.

To note about this clone: Sequence at one end of the junction differs from germline and may be a read error. The read comes to an end 3 residues before the CDR3 does, leaving the germline J gene to fill in the end. The chain uses TRBV18 and TRBJ2-7; 10 nucleotides line up with TRBD1. CDR1 is KGHSH and CDR2 is LQKENI in the germline V gene. This CDR3 contains 14 residues. The sequenced CDR3 bases are TGTGCCGGCTCACCATTAGGACAGGGGGGCGAG. Translating gives CAGSPLGQGGE. The full-length CDR3 reads as CAGSPLGQGGEQYF.

About this clone: The read ends 3 residues early relative to the CDR3; the germline J gene fills the gap. The chain couples TRBV18 to TRBJ1-5, with a possible D match to TRBD1 (5 bases). The V end was cut by 2 bases, the J end by 6 bases, with 14 bases between. The germline CDR1 and CDR2 sequences are KGHSH and LQKENI. This CDR3 has 15 amino acids. CDR3: CASSPFDSASQPQHF. The covered CDR3 bases are TGTGCCAGCTCACCATTTGACAGCGCCAGTCAGCCC. The whole variable domain, remainder taken from reference TRBV18 and TRBJ1-5, is NAGVMQNPRHLVRRRGQEARLRCSPMKGHSHVYWYRQLPEEGLKFMVYLQKENIIDESGMPKERFSAEFPKEGPSILRIQQVVRGDSAAYFCASSPFDSASQPQHFGDGTRLSIL.

The CDR3 loop is CASSTGLAGYDYTF. The covered CDR3 bases are TGTGCCAGCTCGACGGGACTAGCGGGCTACGAC. The chain carries TRBV18 and TRBJ1-2; D might be TRBD1 (5 bases). Sequencing ends 3 residues short of the CDR3 end; the germline J gene provides the rest. This CDR3 contains 14 residues. From germline, CDR1 is KGHSH and CDR2 LQKENI.

Comments on this clone: At one end the junction does not follow the germline gene, possibly because of a read error. The read halts 3 residues ahead of the CDR3 end, with the missing end drawn from the germline J gene. This chain connects TRBV4-2 to TRBJ2-2; TRBD2 matches 7 bases. CDR1 LGHNA and CDR2 YNFKEQ come from the germline V gene. The CDR3 is 15 residues long. The covered CDR3 bases are TGCGCCAGCAGACTTTCGGGGGGGAACACCGGGGAG. Translated, it gives CASRLSGGNTGE. The full CDR3 sequence reads CASRLSGGNTGELFF.

Comment on this clone: Read data end 3 residues before the CDR3 end; the end is taken from the germline J gene. The chain recombines TRBV20-1 with TRBJ1-1; 7 bases are a match to TRBD1. CDR1 is DFQATT and CDR2 is SNEGSKA in the germline V gene (reference sequence). The CDR3 has 15 residues. The J segment lost 3 bases and the V segment lost 1 base, leaving 8 bases of the junction unmatched. The CDR3 sequence: CSARVPGQLYTEAFF. The CDR3 DNA, read in part, is TGCAGTGCTAGAGTTCCGGGACAGCTCTACACTGAA.

Worth noting for this clone: The read comes to an end 3 residues before the CDR3 does, leaving the germline J gene to fill in the end. The V and J genes are TRBV18 and TRBJ1-2; D ambiguous. Germline lookup yields CDR1 KGHSH and CDR2 LQKENI. This CDR3 region has 14 residues. Here the CDR3 reads CASSPPSTSYTYTF. CDR3 DNA, as far as it was read: TGTGCCAGCTCACCACCCTCTACTAGTTATACC.

As regards this clone: The sequenced fragment ends 3 residues before the CDR3 boundary, so the rest is inferred from the germline J gene. The genes are TRBV19 and TRBJ2-2; 11 bases are shared with TRBD2. Germline trimming cut 1 base from V and 7 bases from J; bases unmatched to any gene: 2. This CDR3 has 15 amino acids. Germline values: CDR1 LNHDA, CDR2 SQIVND (reference sequence). The covered CDR3 bases are TGTGCCAGTAGTATAGTAGCGGGGGGGCTCGGGGAG. This translates into CASSIVAGGLGE. The entire CDR3 sequence reads CASSIVAGGLGELFF.

As for this clone: The read terminates 3 residues ahead of where the CDR3 ends, so the germline J gene completes it. The rearrangement uses TRBV20-1 and TRBJ2-7; D may be TRBD1 (6 bases). From germline, CDR1 is DFQATT and CDR2 SNEGSKA (reference sequence). V gave up 4 bases and J gave up 3 bases, with 16 bases separating them. CDR3 size: 14 residues. CDR3 protein: CSAIRGTSFYEQYF. The CDR3 bases that were read are TGCAGTGCTATAAGAGGGACAAGTTTCTACGAG.

Note on this clone: Read data end 3 residues before the CDR3 end; the end is taken from the germline J gene. The chain has TRBV12-3 or TRBV12-4 and TRBJ1-4, with 7 positions matching TRBD1. The length of the CDR3 is 13 residues. The J segment lost 5 bases and the V segment lost 8 bases, leaving 5 bases of the junction unmatched. The CDR3 sequence is CASLRGANEKLFF. The CDR3 bases that were read are TGTGCCAGCCTCAGGGGGGCGAATGAAAAA.

Notes on this clone: The sequenced fragment ends 3 residues before the CDR3 boundary, so the rest is inferred from the germline J gene. The chain recombines TRBV20-1 with TRBJ2-1, with TRBD2 as a possible D gene (6 bases). CDR1 and CDR2 (germline): DFQATT, SNEGSKA (reference sequence). The germline V and J ends were trimmed by 3 bases and 2 bases, with 11 bases remaining between them. The CDR3 covers 14 residues. CDR3 amino acids: CSASLGGAYNEQFF. The sequenced part of the CDR3 DNA is TGCAGTGCTAGCCTTGGCGGGGCCTACAATGAG.

A note on this clone: From the germline J gene comes the end of the CDR3, since the read stops 3 residues before it. V gene TRBV28 combines with J gene TRBJ1-1; a possible D gene is TRBD1 (6 bases). This CDR3 region has 13 residues. Looked up from germline, CDR1 is MDHEN and CDR2 is SYDVKM. Trimming cost V 4 bases and J 6 bases, with 12 bases left between them. The part of the CDR3 DNA that was read is TGTGCCAGCAGTTCGGGGACACCATCTGAA. Protein product: CASSSGTPSE. The whole CDR3 is CASSSGTPSEAFF.

In the case of this clone: Coverage ceases 3 residues before the CDR3 finishes, and the germline J gene fills in the end. The chain links TRBV4-1 to TRBJ2-3, with no clear D. The CDR3 has 16 amino acids. Per the germline V gene, CDR1 is MGHRA and CDR2 is YSYEKL. Trimming took 4 bases from V and 2 from J, leaving 16 bases between them. The CDR3 region is CASSPRRVTFTDTQYF. The DNA read from the CDR3 is TGCGCCAGCAGCCCGCGCCGGGTCACCTTCACAGATACG.

Of note for this clone: The DNA ends 3 residues before the CDR3 does, and the rest of the CDR3 is filled in from the germline J gene. The chain employs TRBV7-9 and TRBJ1-4, with 7 positions matching TRBD1. CDR3 size: 13 residues. The germline CDR1 and CDR2 sequences are SEHNR and FQNEAQ (reference sequence). Trimming took 6 bases from V and 10 from J; bases not matched to a gene: 8. The sequenced CDR3 bases are TGTGCCAGCAGTCTCGGGACAGTGGTAAAA. Protein product: CASSLGTVVK. The whole CDR3 protein is CASSLGTVVKLFF.

In regard to this clone: Read data end 3 residues before the CDR3 end; the end is taken from the germline J gene. The chain carries TRBV7-9 and TRBJ1-5; the D is unclear. Germline CDR1 is SEHNR and CDR2 is FQNEAQ (reference sequence). V was trimmed by 11 bases and J by 2 bases, leaving 7 bases between them. The CDR3 is 11 residues long. CDR3 DNA, as far as it was read: TGTGCCTTACACGGCAATCAGCCC. This sequence encodes CALHGNQP. The complete CDR3 sequence is CALHGNQPQHF.

Notes on this clone: The read terminates 3 residues ahead of where the CDR3 ends, so the germline J gene completes it. J is TRBJ2-2 and V is TRBV10-3; 8 positions match TRBD1. With V trimmed by 6 bases and J by 3 bases, 3 bases remained unmatched. Germline loops: CDR1 ENHRY, CDR2 SYGVKD. This CDR3 has 14 residues. The part of the CDR3 DNA that was read is TGTGCCATCAGAGGACAGGGCGACACCGGGGAG. It yields the protein CAIRGQGDTGE. The full CDR3 reads CAIRGQGDTGELFF.

The sequenced CDR3 bases are TGTGCCAGCTCCTACGGACTAGCGGGGGGGGTCAATGAG. Translation gives CASSYGLAGGVNE. The entire CDR3 reads CASSYGLAGGVNEQFF. This sequence joins TRBV18 and TRBJ2-1; 15 bases map to TRBD2. The CDR3 goes on 3 residues after the read ends, and that part is filled in from the germline J gene. CDR3 size: 16 residues. Germline trimming cut 6 bases from V and 6 bases from J; bases unmatched to any gene: 6. Germline V CDR1 and CDR2: KGHSH, LQKENI.

For this clone: Coverage ceases 3 residues before the CDR3 finishes, and the germline J gene fills in the end. The chain uses TRBV19 and TRBJ1-4; 8 positions agree with TRBD1. V shed 6 bases and J 2 bases; nucleotides not matched to a gene: 5. This CDR3 is 15 amino acids long. The germline gives CDR1 LNHDA, CDR2 SQIVND (reference sequence). CDR3 DNA (partial): TGTGCCAGTAGCTACAGGGGGTCCACTAATGAAAAA. Translation gives CASSYRGSTNEK. The entire CDR3 sequence reads CASSYRGSTNEKLFF.

This CDR3 is CASSVRDEQYF. CDR3 DNA (partial): TGTGCCAGTAGTGTTAGAGACGAG. The chain joins TRBV19 to TRBJ2-7; no clear D. The read is 3 residues too short to cover the CDR3 end, so that end is filled in from the germline J gene. The CDR3 consists of 11 residues. Germline values: CDR1 LNHDA, CDR2 SQIVND (reference sequence). V shed 5 bases and J shed 5 bases, with 7 bases lying between them.

Regarding this clone: Read coverage stops 3 residues before the CDR3 terminus; the germline J gene supplies the remainder. The gene calls are TRBV5-8 and TRBJ1-2; no clear D gene. The CDR3 totals 13 residues. Germline CDR1 reads SGHTS; CDR2 reads YDEGEE. V gave up 3 bases and J gave up 2 bases, with 8 bases separating them. The CDR3 bases that were read are TGTGCCAGCAGCTCACGGTTAAACTATGGC. This encodes CASSSRLNYG. The entire CDR3 is CASSSRLNYGYTF.

CDR3 bases read: TGTGCCAGCAGCCTACAGGGTTTCGGAAACATT. It translates to CASSLQGFGNI. The complete CDR3 sequence is CASSLQGFGNIQYF. The J gene is TRBJ2-4, the V gene TRBV13; a weak D match, TRBD1 (6 bases). The read ends 3 residues early relative to the CDR3; the germline J gene fills the gap. V lost 5 bases to trimming and J lost 6 bases, with 14 bases between them. This CDR3 is built from 14 residues. Per germline, CDR1 PRHDT and CDR2 FYEKMQ (reference sequence).